These T cell receptor beta chains were read from a single sample in a study of blood T cell repertoires in COVID-19. This table comes from immunoSEQ multiplex PCR, and its TCRdb copy is limited to in-frame clones, with some not included. The sample carries 350,000 or so clones, roughly 90% recorded once. The sequenced material came from PBMCs or T cells enriched from blood (not recorded which). The source is a woman between 25 and 40 years old who had been exposed to COVID-19. Each CDR3 is given with its conserved first and last residue. D genes are given only for firm matches. Expanded clones are given a class, and other clones once, few, many or no size at all.

v_gene,j_gene,d_gene,abundance,CDR3nt,CDR3aa
TRBV5-1,TRBJ2-3,TRBD2,NA,TGCGCCAGCAGCTTGGAACTAGCGGGAAAGAGAACAGATACGCAGTATTTT,CASSLELAGKRTDTQYF
TRBV7-9,TRBJ1-5,TRBD1,once,TGTGCCAGCAGCTTTCAGGGGGACAATCAGCCCCAGCATTTT,CASSFQGDNQPQHF
TRBV19,TRBJ2-5,TRBD1,NA,TGTGCCAGTAGCATCCTCGAGACAGGGCGGGAGACCCAGTACTTC,CASSILETGRETQYF
TRBV19,TRBJ1-1,NA,NA,TGTGCCAGTAGTATTCGGGGAGAATCTGAAGCTTTCTTT,CASSIRGESEAFF
TRBV5-1,TRBJ2-1,TRBD2,NA,TGCGCCAGCAGCCAGCCAGGACTAGCGGAGTTAAGCTCCTACAATGAGCAGTTCTTC,CASSQPGLAELSSYNEQFF
TRBV18,TRBJ1-5,TRBD1,NA,TGTGCCAGCTCACCCTTTGACAGGGCTAGCAATCAGCCCCAGCATTTT,CASSPFDRASNQPQHF
TRBV27,TRBJ1-1,NA,once,TGTGCCAGCAGTTTACTGGAATTGGGGACACTAATCTTT,CASSLLELGTLIF
TRBV29-1,TRBJ2-1,TRBD2,NA,TGCAGCCTGGGCTTAGCGGGAGGTCCTAACAATGAGCAGTTCTTC,CSLGLAGGPNNEQFF
TRBV5-1,TRBJ2-1,NA,NA,TGCGCCAGCAGCCAAGGAATATATGGGGGGAATGAGCAGTTCTTC,CASSQGIYGGNEQFF
TRBV7-2,TRBJ2-7,NA,NA,TGTGCCAGCAGCCACGGAGGGCCCCCCTACGAGCAGTACTTC,CASSHGGPPYEQYF
TRBV6-6,TRBJ1-5,NA,NA,TGTGCCAGCACCGGACCGGACAGTTTCGGCAATCAGCCCCAGCATTTT,CASTGPDSFGNQPQHF
TRBV28,TRBJ1-4,NA,NA,TGTGCCAGCAAGGGCCCCGGGGGGGAAAAACTGTTTTTT,CASKGPGGEKLFF
TRBV19,TRBJ1-1,NA,NA,TGTGCCAGTAGTATATTAGCCACAGGGAACACTGAAGCTTTCTTT,CASSILATGNTEAFF
TRBV5-1,TRBJ2-3,NA,NA,TGCGCCAGCAGCCTAGCCAAAGATACGCAGTATTTT,CASSLAKDTQYF
TRBV2,TRBJ1-2,TRBD1,NA,TGTGCCAGCACCGGGACAGGGGGCAGCTATGGCTACACCTTC,CASTGTGGSYGYTF
TRBV5-1,TRBJ1-4,TRBD1,NA,TGCGCCAGCAGCAGTTATCAGGGGGCAGGTGAAAAACTGTTTTTT,CASSSYQGAGEKLFF
TRBV10-1,TRBJ1-3,NA,NA,TGCGCCAGCGCCACCTCGGGTGGTGTAGGAAACACCATATATTTT,CASATSGGVGNTIYF
TRBV7-9,TRBJ2-7,TRBD1,few,TGTGCCAGCAGCTTAGTCAGGGGGAGCAACGAGCAGTACTTC,CASSLVRGSNEQYF
TRBV7-9,TRBJ2-7,TRBD2,NA,TGTGCCAGCAGCCCCCGGACTAGCGGGCCCGAGCAGTACTTC,CASSPRTSGPEQYF
TRBV28,TRBJ2-3,NA,NA,TGTGCCAGCACGAACCAGCGGGACATCACAGATACGCAGTATTTT,CASTNQRDITDTQYF
TRBV3-1/TRBV3-2,TRBJ1-2,TRBD1,many,TGTGCCAGCAGCCAAGGGGACAGGGCTAACTATGGCTACACCTTC,CASSQGDRANYGYTF
TRBV11-3,TRBJ1-5,TRBD1,NA,TGTGCCAGCAGGCCTCCCGGGACAGGGGACGGGAATCAGCCCCAGCATTTT,CASRPPGTGDGNQPQHF
TRBV5-1,TRBJ1-4,TRBD1,NA,TGCGCCAGCACCCCGACAGGGGGTTCTGAAAAACTGTTTTTT,CASTPTGGSEKLFF
TRBV19,TRBJ2-7,TRBD1,once,TGTGCCAGTAGCCCCCAGCAAACAGGGGTATACGAGCAGTACTTC,CASSPQQTGVYEQYF
TRBV4-2,TRBJ1-6,TRBD1,once,TGTGCCAGCAGCCCCCGGCAGGGGGTTAATTCACCCCTCCACTTT,CASSPRQGVNSPLHF
TRBV2,TRBJ1-2,NA,NA,TGTGCCAGCAGTGCTACTAACTATGGCTACACCTTC,CASSATNYGYTF
TRBV28,TRBJ1-1,NA,NA,TGTGCCAGCAGTTTTAGGGAGGTATTTACTGAAGCTTTCTTT,CASSFREVFTEAFF
TRBV7-8,TRBJ1-1,NA,NA,TGTGCCAGCAGCAGGACAGCCAACACTGAAGCTTTCTTT,CASSRTANTEAFF
TRBV29-1,TRBJ2-7,NA,NA,TGCAGCGTTGCCAGGGGTTACGAGCAGTACTTC,CSVARGYEQYF
TRBV6-5,TRBJ1-6,NA,NA,TGTGCCAGCAGATCCCCACAGGGCTCTTCTTCACCCCTCCACTTT,CASRSPQGSSSPLHF
TRBV5-1,TRBJ2-6,NA,NA,TGCGCCAGCAGCTCTTTACAGAGAGCCTCTGGGGCCAACGTCCTGACTTTC,CASSSLQRASGANVLTF
TRBV4-2,TRBJ2-3,TRBD2,NA,TGTGCCAGCAGCCCAACGGGACTAGCGAGCACAGATACGCAGTATTTT,CASSPTGLASTDTQYF
TRBV19,TRBJ2-7,TRBD2,NA,TGTGCCAGTAGTAGTAGCGGGAGGCCCTACGAGCAGTACTTC,CASSSSGRPYEQYF
TRBV27,TRBJ1-1,NA,NA,TGTGCCAGCAGTTTATCTGCCAGGATGAACACTGAAGCTTTCTTT,CASSLSARMNTEAFF
TRBV18,TRBJ2-2,TRBD2,NA,TGTGCCAGCTCACCCATGACTAGCGGGAGCACCGGGGAGCTGTTTTTT,CASSPMTSGSTGELFF
TRBV7-2,TRBJ1-2,TRBD1,NA,TGTGCCAGCAGCTTAGGGGGGCAGGGGGACTATGGCTACACCTTC,CASSLGGQGDYGYTF
TRBV6-5,TRBJ2-1,NA,NA,TGTGCCAGCAGTTACAGGGGGAAGAACCACAATGAGCAGTTCTTC,CASSYRGKNHNEQFF
TRBV5-1,TRBJ2-1,TRBD1,NA,TGCGCCAGCAGCTTGGACCCACCGGATGACAGGGCATACAATGAGCAGTTCTTC,CASSLDPPDDRAYNEQFF
TRBV10-3,TRBJ2-1,TRBD1,NA,TGTGCCATCAGTGAGTCGAAGGGGGCGAGTTGGTACAATGAGCAGTTCTTC,CAISESKGASWYNEQFF
TRBV4-2,TRBJ1-5,NA,NA,TGTGCCAGCAGCCCCGGATCCCCAGGTCCCCAGCATTTT,CASSPGSPGPQHF
TRBV29-1,TRBJ1-5,NA,once,TGCAGCGTAGCCGCAGGGCCCAATCAGCCCCAGCATTTT,CSVAAGPNQPQHF
TRBV7-2,TRBJ1-6,TRBD1,NA,TGTGCCAGCAGCCCTCAATGGGGGGACAGAGATTCACCCCTCCACTTT,CASSPQWGDRDSPLHF
TRBV24-1,TRBJ2-3,NA,NA,TGTGCCACCAGTGATTTCGGGGACGGAGGGCGAGATACGCAGTATTTT,CATSDFGDGGRDTQYF
TRBV3-1/TRBV3-2,TRBJ1-5,NA,NA,TGTGCCAGCAGCCAAACTCAGGGATTGGGTCAGCCCCAGCATTTT,CASSQTQGLGQPQHF
TRBV6-5,TRBJ2-5,NA,NA,TGTGCCAGCAGTTACCGAGTATCGGAGACCCAGTACTTC,CASSYRVSETQYF
TRBV18,TRBJ2-2,NA,NA,TGTGCCAGCTCACCCTTGACAGGCGCGAACACCGGGGAGCTGTTTTTT,CASSPLTGANTGELFF
TRBV5-1,TRBJ1-2,NA,NA,TGCGCCAGCAGCCCTGGACAGAGAACTAACTATGGCTACACCTTC,CASSPGQRTNYGYTF
TRBV28,TRBJ1-5,NA,few,TGTGCCAGCAGTTTATGGGGGGGAGATGGACAGCCCCAGCATTTT,CASSLWGGDGQPQHF
TRBV10-3,TRBJ2-7,TRBD1,NA,TGTGCCATCAGTGAGTCAGGGACAGGGGCCTACGAGCAGTACTTC,CAISESGTGAYEQYF
TRBV4-1,TRBJ2-3,TRBD2,NA,TGCGCCAGCAGCCGCAAGGGACTAGCGGGAGTCAGCACAGATACGCAGTATTTT,CASSRKGLAGVSTDTQYF
TRBV18,TRBJ2-5,TRBD2,NA,TGTGCCAGCTCACCACCGAATGGCGGGAGCGGGGAGACCCAGTACTTC,CASSPPNGGSGETQYF
TRBV28,TRBJ1-5,NA,NA,TGTGCCAGCAGAACAGGGCTGGGCAATCAGCCCCAGCATTTT,CASRTGLGNQPQHF
TRBV28,TRBJ1-2,TRBD1,NA,TGTGCCAGCAGTGCCCCCGGGACAGCCTATGGCTACACCTTC,CASSAPGTAYGYTF
TRBV3-1/TRBV3-2,TRBJ2-7,TRBD2,NA,TGTGCCAGCAGCCATCTCTCGGGAGGGCCAATCCACGAGCAGTACTTC,CASSHLSGGPIHEQYF
TRBV9,TRBJ1-1,TRBD1,NA,TGTGCCAGCAGCGTAGGGGACAGCAACACTGAAGCTTTCTTT,CASSVGDSNTEAFF
TRBV28,TRBJ1-2,NA,NA,TGTGCCAGCAGTTTATGGGGGACTGTCTATGGCTACACCTTC,CASSLWGTVYGYTF
TRBV28,TRBJ1-2,TRBD1,NA,TGTGCCAGCAGTTTAGACAGGGGGCTGGGCTACACCTTC,CASSLDRGLGYTF
TRBV29-1,TRBJ1-1,TRBD1,NA,TGCAGCGTGAGGGGGCGGATGAACACTGAAGCTTTCTTT,CSVRGRMNTEAFF
TRBV19,TRBJ1-5,TRBD1,NA,TGTGCCAGTAGCCGACAGGGGAGCAATCAGCCCCAGCATTTT,CASSRQGSNQPQHF
TRBV11-2,TRBJ2-5,TRBD1,NA,TGTGCCAGCAGCGCCACCCAGGGGGTCCAAGAGACCCAGTACTTC,CASSATQGVQETQYF